This T cell receptor beta chain was sequenced during a study of T cells after yellow fever vaccination. CDR1 and CDR2 from the germline V gene are DFQATT and SNEGSKA (reference sequence). The V gene end was trimmed by 3 bases and the J gene end by 2 bases; junction bases not matched to a gene: 5. This CDR3 region has 14 residues. Using its own MiXCR run on the 5' RACE reads, TCRdb lists one record per CDR3 protein. Of about 510,000 distinct CDR3 sequences listed, 20% to 25% were seen once; the top ten hold less than 20%. The sample consisted of PBMCs, taken 20 to 25 days after the first yellow fever vaccination. This chain links TRBV20-1 with TRBJ2-7, with 9 bases matching TRBD2. The receptor comes from a man younger than 35 who received the YFV17D yellow fever vaccine. CDR3 in DNA: TGCAGTGCTAGCGGGACTAGCAGCACCTACGAGCAGTACTTC. Translation gives CSASGTSSTYEQYF.